The rows below give T cell receptor beta chains drawn from one sample of a study of cytomegalovirus exposure and HLA in healthy donors. Libraries were prepared by immunoSEQ multiplex PCR; TCRdb keeps only in-frame clonotypes and omits some of them. This sample has approximately 140,000 clones; 70% to 80% occur once, and the top ten carry 2.5% to 3%. What was sequenced was PBMCs. These receptors were taken from a human donor in good health. Each CDR3 is given with its conserved first and last residue. The D gene is left open where the match is weak. Clone size appears in some rows only: once, few, many, or a class for an expanded clone.

TRBV7-8,.,TRBJ2-7,TRBD2,TGTGCCAGCAGCCTGGGGACCTTAGCGGGACCGGCCCAGCAGTACTTC,CASSLGTLAGPAQQYF
TRBV9,few,TRBJ2-3,TRBD2,TGTGCCAGCAGCGTAGCTCTAAGGGTAGCGGGAGATACGCAGTATTTT,CASSVALRVAGDTQYF
TRBV9,few,TRBJ1-1,.,TGTGCCAGCAGCGTGACAGGGAACACTGAAGCTTTCTTT,CASSVTGNTEAFF
TRBV29-1,.,TRBJ2-1,TRBD1,TGCAGCGCGCCGACAGGGTATAATGAGCAGTTCTTC,CSAPTGYNEQFF
TRBV6-5,.,TRBJ1-2,TRBD1,TGTGCCAGCCGGACAGGGACAAACTATGGCTACACCTTC,CASRTGTNYGYTF
TRBV7-2,.,TRBJ2-7,TRBD2,TGTGCCAGCAGCTTAATCGGGTCTAGCGGGATCTCTTACGAGCAGTACTTC,CASSLIGSSGISYEQYF
TRBV5-4,once,TRBJ2-2,.,TGTGCCAGCAGCTTGAGGACAACGAACACCGGGGAGCTGTTTTTT,CASSLRTTNTGELFF
TRBV30,few,TRBJ1-6,.,TGTGCCTGGAGCGGACGTCTCGGGATGTTTAATTCACCCCTCCACTTT,CAWSGRLGMFNSPLHF
TRBV5-4,once,TRBJ2-3,TRBD2,TGTGCCAGCAGCGGGAAAGCGGGGGGGCATGTAGATACGCAGTATTTT,CASSGKAGGHVDTQYF
TRBV4-2,.,TRBJ2-7,TRBD2,TGTGCCAGCAGCCCGACGACTAGCGGGAGTAGTTTCTACGAGCAGTACTTC,CASSPTTSGSSFYEQYF
TRBV7-2,.,TRBJ2-1,.,TGTGCCAGCAGCTTAGCCCCTAACAGGGCAGCCAATGAGCAGTTCTTC,CASSLAPNRAANEQFF
TRBV2,.,TRBJ1-1,TRBD1,TGTGCCAGCAGGATTACAGGGGGTTTCGCTGAAGCTTTCTTT,CASRITGGFAEAFF
TRBV4-1,.,TRBJ2-1,.,TGCGCCAGCAGCCAAATTAACGTGGGATTTGGACTGGGAGAGCAGTTCTTC,CASSQINVGFGLGEQFF
TRBV27,few,TRBJ2-3,.,TGTGCCAGCAGTCCCCTTCCCGGAGGGGGCACAGATACGCAGTATTTT,CASSPLPGGGTDTQYF
TRBV9,few,TRBJ2-3,TRBD2,TGTGCCAGCAGCGTATCTTCTAGCGGCTTCTCCGATACGCAGTATTTT,CASSVSSSGFSDTQYF
TRBV7-9,.,TRBJ1-1,.,TGTGCCAGCAGACCGACGGGGAACACTGAAGCTTTCTTT,CASRPTGNTEAFF
TRBV7-2,.,TRBJ1-1,.,TGTGCCAGCAGCTTCGGAGACACTGAAGCTTTCTTT,CASSFGDTEAFF
TRBV7-3,.,TRBJ1-1,.,TGTGCCAGCAGCTTCCAGGGTGGTAGCACTGAAGCTTTCTTT,CASSFQGGSTEAFF
TRBV19,.,TRBJ2-7,.,TGTGCCAGTAGTATAGTGGCAGGGGAATGGTACGAGCAGTACTTC,CASSIVAGEWYEQYF
TRBV19,.,TRBJ2-2,TRBD2,TGTGCCAGTAGCCACCGACTAGCGGGGGGCTTGAACACCGGGGAGCTGTTTTTT,CASSHRLAGGLNTGELFF